The 29 T cell receptor beta chains below were found in one sample sequenced in a study of blood T cell repertoires in COVID-19. Sequenced by immunoSEQ multiplex PCR; TCRdb stores in-frame clones only, minus some. Here the sample spans around 310,000 clones, roughly 89% being singletons. Sequencing input: peripheral blood. All receptors derive from a woman aged 40 to 50 with COVID-19, enrolled during active disease.

J is TRBJ2-1 and V is TRBV5-1; 7 bases map to TRBD1. The CDR3 runs 11 residues. Germline V gene data show CDR1 as SGHRS and CDR2 as YFSETQ. V trimming: 5 bases; J trimming: 9 bases; junction bases outside the gene matches: 2. Here the CDR3 DNA reads TGCGCCAGCAGAACAGGGGTTGAGCAGTTCTTC. It encodes CASRTGVEQFF.

This clone occurred a few times. The V and J genes are TRBV7-2 and TRBJ1-1, with 7 positions matching TRBD1. V shed 5 bases, J shed 3 bases, and the junction held 9 bases outside the gene matches. Germline V lookup: CDR1 SGHTA, CDR2 FQGNSA. The CDR3 loop spans 15 amino acids. The CDR3 DNA reads as TGTGCCAGCAGCCCGGGACAGCTTACGGACACTGAAGCTTTCTTT. Translation: CASSPGQLTDTEAFF. Combining the CDR3 with reference TRBV7-2 and TRBJ1-1 gives the whole variable domain GAGVSQSPSNKVTEKGKDVELRCDPISGHTALYWYRQSLGQGLEFLIYFQGNSAPDKSGLPSDRFSAERTGGSVSTLTIQRTQQEDSAVYLCASSPGQLTDTEAFFGQGTRLTVV.

The V call is TRBV3-1 (or the pseudogene TRBV3-2), the J call TRBJ2-5, with D possibly being TRBD2 (7 bases). This CDR3 contains 15 residues. Trimming shortened V by 1 base and J by 4 bases, and 13 bases separated the two germline ends. Germline lookup yields CDR1 LGHDT and CDR2 YNNKEL (reference sequence). CDR3: CASSQAGGWAETQYF. In nucleotides, the CDR3 is TGTGCCAGCAGCCAAGCGGGGGGCTGGGCAGAGACCCAGTACTTC.

The V call is TRBV5-5, the J call TRBJ1-1, with D possibly TRBD1 on 6 matching bases. The CDR3 consists of 17 residues. The germline CDR1 and CDR2 sequences are SGHKS and YYEKEE (reference sequence). Trimming left V 4 bases short and J 0 bases short, with 19 bases between. Here the CDR3 DNA reads TGTGCCAGCAGCCCTACCAACAGGGTTTGGGTGAACACTGAAGCTTTCTTT. Its translation is CASSPTNRVWVNTEAFF.

The J gene is TRBJ1-1, the V gene TRBV5-1; D ambiguous. CDR3 length: 13 amino acids. Trimming stripped 4 bases from V and 1 base from J, with 8 bases between. Germline V gene lookup returns CDR1 SGHRS and CDR2 YFSETQ. Here the CDR3 DNA reads TGCGCCAGCAGCAACAACCCGAACACTGAAGCTTTCTTT. Translation gives CASSNNPNTEAFF.

The chain combines TRBV27 with TRBJ1-1; D is ambiguous. Germline values: CDR1 MNHEY, CDR2 SMNVEV (reference sequence). V dropped 2 bases and J dropped 5 bases, with 15 bases sitting between them. The CDR3 runs to 15 residues. CDR3 in DNA: TGTGCCAGCAGTTTAAAGGTCACCCCGGAGACTGAAGCTTTCTTT. It is translated as CASSLKVTPETEAFF.

V is TRBV3-1 (or the pseudogene TRBV3-2) and J is TRBJ2-2; 7 bases agree with TRBD1. This CDR3 has 17 amino acids. V lost 4 bases and J lost 4; bases outside the gene matches: 12. In germline, CDR1 is LGHDT, CDR2 YNNKEL (reference sequence). CDR3 DNA sequence: TGTGCCAGCAGCCGAATAACAGGGGCCCTAACCACCGGGGAGCTGTTTTTT. Amino acid sequence: CASSRITGALTTGELFF.

This clone appeared a single time. V usage is TRBV5-1 and J usage is TRBJ1-1; a possible D gene is TRBD1 (6 bases). The CDR3 sequence is 12 residues long. Germline CDR1 reads SGHRS; CDR2 reads YFSETQ. With 3 bases removed from V and 7 bases from J, the gap between germline ends came to 10 bases. The CDR3 DNA reads as TGCGCCAGCAGCTCTGGACAGATTGAAGCTTTCTTT. It translates to CASSSGQIEAFF. The full variable domain, in which reference TRBV5-1 and TRBJ1-1 provide the parts outside the CDR3, is KAGVTQTPRYLIKTRGQQVTLSCSPISGHRSVSWYQQTPGQGLQFLFEYFSETQRNKGNFPGRFSGRQFSNSRSEMNVSTLELGDSALYLCASSSGQIEAFFGQGTRLTVV.

The rearrangement links TRBV18 to TRBJ2-5, with D perhaps matching TRBD2 (5 bases). With 6 bases removed from V and 5 bases from J, the gap between germline ends came to 7 bases. Germline V gene sequence: CDR1 KGHSH, CDR2 LQKENI. The CDR3 sequence is 11 residues long. In DNA form, the CDR3 reads TGTGCCAGCTCTTCGGGGGAGACCCAGTACTTC. As protein: CASSSGETQYF.

This chain connects TRBV7-2 to TRBJ2-7; 12 bases fit TRBD2. This CDR3 has 15 amino acids. Germline V gene sequence: CDR1 SGHTA, CDR2 FQGNSA. Trimming cost V 5 bases and J 3 bases; bases outside gene matches: 5. This CDR3 is CASSPRLAGVYEQYF. Written as DNA, the CDR3 is TGTGCCAGCAGCCCCAGACTAGCGGGGGTCTACGAGCAGTACTTC.

Comments on this clone: An end of the junction does not agree with germline; a read error may underlie this. The CDR3 protein is CASSLAEPGTASYNEQFF. The CDR3 bases are TGTGCTAGCAGCTTAGCTGAACCTGGGACAGCAAGTTACAATGAGCAGTTCTTC. The chain carries TRBV7-7 and TRBJ2-1; 7 bases agree with TRBD1. Germline CDR1 SSHAT, CDR2 FNYEAQ (reference sequence). This CDR3 is built from 18 residues.

V and J are TRBV5-4 and TRBJ1-1, with TRBD1 matching over 7 bases. CDR1 and CDR2 (germline): SGHNT, YYREEE (reference sequence). With 4 bases clipped from V and 6 bases from J, the junction kept 6 bases outside the gene matches. This CDR3 is 13 amino acids long. The CDR3 region has the DNA TGTGCCAGCAGCCAGACAGGGAGACCTGAAGCTTTCTTT. Protein product: CASSQTGRPEAFF. Full variable domain (outside the CDR3, taken from reference TRBV5-4 and TRBJ1-1): ETGVTQSPTHLIKTRGQQVTLRCSSQSGHNTVSWYQQALGQGPQFIFQYYREEENGRGNFPPRFSGLQFPNYSSELNVNALELDDSALYLCASSQTGRPEAFFGQGTRLTVV.

The chain is built from TRBV11-2 and TRBJ2-5, with no clear D. The germline V and J ends were trimmed by 4 bases and 2 bases, with 8 bases remaining between them. CDR3 length: 13 residues. Per germline, CDR1 SGHAT and CDR2 FQNNGV. CDR3 amino acids: CASSYGRQETQYF. The CDR3 DNA follows: TGTGCCAGCAGCTACGGTCGTCAAGAGACCCAGTACTTC.

The rearrangement links TRBV6-2 or TRBV6-3 to TRBJ2-7; D is perhaps TRBD2 (6 bases). CDR1 MNHEY and CDR2 SVGEGT come from the germline V gene. Trimming pared 0 bases from V and 4 bases from J, leaving 13 bases between. The CDR3 consists of 15 residues. For the CDR3, the DNA is TGTGCCAGCAGTTACTCGGGCAGGGCGGGGTACGAGCAGTACTTC. This encodes CASSYSGRAGYEQYF.

The chain has TRBV6-5 and TRBJ2-7, with TRBD2 matching over 8 bases. Unmatched junction bases numbered 9, after V lost 0 bases and J lost 5 bases. CDR3 size: 16 residues. The V gene's germline CDR1 is MNHEY and CDR2 SVGAGI. The CDR3 loop is CASSYSVNKAGDEQYF. The CDR3 DNA follows: TGTGCCAGCAGTTACTCGGTCAATAAAGCGGGAGACGAGCAGTACTTC.

V gene TRBV9 combines with J gene TRBJ1-1, with TRBD1 as a possible D gene (6 bases). Trimming shortened V by 4 bases and J by 3 bases, and 13 bases separated the two germline ends. CDR3 length equals 14 residues. Germline assignment: CDR1 SGDLS and CDR2 YYNGEE. For the CDR3, the DNA is TGTGCCAGCAGCTTCGTACCAGGGGACACTGAAGCTTTCTTT. Amino acid sequence: CASSFVPGDTEAFF. Combining the CDR3 with reference TRBV9 and TRBJ1-1 gives the whole variable domain DSGVTQTPKHLITATGQRVTLRCSPRSGDLSVYWYQQSLDQGLQFLIQYYNGEERAKGNILERFSAQQFPDLHSELNLSSLELGDSALYFCASSFVPGDTEAFFGQGTRLTVV.

This chain's CDR3 is CASSLDPGGNQPQHF. For the CDR3, the DNA is TGTGCCAGCAGCTTAGATCCAGGGGGGAATCAGCCCCAGCATTTT. This rearrangement joins TRBV11-2 to TRBJ1-5, with 7 bases aligning to TRBD1. After removal of 0 bases from V and 4 bases from J, the junction contained 3 bases not matched to a gene. The CDR3 length is 15 residues. In germline, CDR1 is SGHAT, CDR2 FQNNGV.

V and J are TRBV4-1 and TRBJ1-2; tentatively, D is TRBD1 (6 bases). From germline, CDR1 is MGHRA and CDR2 YSYEKL. The V end was cut by 3 bases, the J end by 3 bases, with 17 bases between. The CDR3 is made up of 16 amino acids. The CDR3 nucleotides read TGCGCCAGCAGCCAGACCCCCGGGGGGCTCGACTATGGCTACACCTTC. It specifies CASSQTPGGLDYGYTF.

This clone showed up just once. The chain is built from TRBV5-8 and TRBJ1-3, with D possibly matching TRBD1 (5 bases). The CDR3 has 16 amino acids. Trimming removed 0 bases from V and 0 bases from J, with 10 bases in between. The germline V gene encodes CDR1 SGHTS and CDR2 YDEGEE. CDR3 nucleotide sequence: TGTGCCAGCAGCTTGGGTGGGGGACTCTCTGGAAACACCATATATTTT. Translation gives CASSLGGGLSGNTIYF. The variable domain in full, with the rest retrieved from reference TRBV5-8 and TRBJ1-3, is EAGVTQSPTHLIKTRGQQATLRCSPISGHTSVYWYQQALGLGLQFLLWYDEGEERNRGNFPPRFSGRQFPNYSSELNVNALELEDSALYLCASSLGGGLSGNTIYFGEGSWLTVV.

The gene calls are TRBV7-2 and TRBJ2-4; the D gene is possibly TRBD2 (6 bases). Germline V gene sequence: CDR1 SGHTA, CDR2 FQGNSA. The CDR3 spans 11 residues. Trimming pared 10 bases from V and 9 bases from J, leaving 13 bases between. CDR3 bases: TGTGCCATCTCCCGGGGAGGCATTCAGTACTTC. It encodes CAISRGGIQYF. The full variable domain, its missing parts supplied by reference TRBV7-2 and TRBJ2-4, is GAGVSQSPSNKVTEKGKDVELRCDPISGHTALYWYRQSLGQGLEFLIYFQGNSAPDKSGLPSDRFSAERTGGSVSTLTIQRTQQEDSAVYLCAISRGGIQYFGAGTRLSVL.

The gene calls are TRBV28 and TRBJ2-7; D ambiguous. The CDR3 contains 13 residues. V lost 3 bases to trimming and J lost 4 bases, with 10 bases between them. CDR1 MDHEN and CDR2 SYDVKM come from the germline V gene. The CDR3 DNA follows: TGTGCCAGCAGTTTCTTTCACAAGTACGAGCAGTACTTC. This encodes CASSFFHKYEQYF.

The sample holds one count of this clone. The rearrangement joins TRBV19 to TRBJ1-5; D uncertain. This CDR3 spans 16 amino acids. V lost 7 bases to trimming and J lost 0 bases, with 16 bases between them. Per germline, CDR1 LNHDA and CDR2 SQIVND (reference sequence). CDR3 sequence (DNA): TGTGCCAGTACCTTACTGGACGGGGATAGCAATCAGCCCCAGCATTTT. Encoded protein: CASTLLDGDSNQPQHF.

V gene TRBV29-1 combines with J gene TRBJ2-7; 7 bases match TRBD1. The junction had 9 bases not matched to a gene; V was cut back by 7 bases and J by 3 bases. The CDR3 contains 13 residues. Germline CDR1 SQVTM, CDR2 ANQGSEA. DNA of the CDR3: TGCAGCGCAACCGGGACAGTCAACTACGAGCAGTACTTC. As protein: CSATGTVNYEQYF.

The chain combines TRBV5-1 with TRBJ2-1; 10 nucleotides agree with TRBD2. In germline, CDR1 is SGHRS, CDR2 YFSETQ. The J segment lost 5 bases and the V segment lost 4 bases, leaving 6 bases of the junction unmatched. This CDR3 has 15 residues. For the CDR3, the DNA is TGCGCCAGCAGCACCTATCTAGCGGGAGACAATGAGCAGTTCTTC. Translated, it gives CASSTYLAGDNEQFF. Filled out from reference TRBV5-1 and TRBJ2-1, the complete variable domain reads KAGVTQTPRYLIKTRGQQVTLSCSPISGHRSVSWYQQTPGQGLQFLFEYFSETQRNKGNFPGRFSGRQFSNSRSEMNVSTLELGDSALYLCASSTYLAGDNEQFFGPGTRLTVL.

The chain links TRBV5-1 to TRBJ2-1; a possible D gene is TRBD1 (6 bases). Trimming pared 6 bases from V and 7 bases from J, leaving 11 bases between. This CDR3 has 12 residues. CDR1 and CDR2 (germline): SGHRS, YFSETQ. Here the CDR3 DNA reads TGCGCCAGCAACACACAGGGAAATGAGCAGTTCTTC. Its translation is CASNTQGNEQFF.

The chain employs TRBV4-3 and TRBJ1-1, with TRBD1 matching 7 bases. This CDR3 is 14 amino acids long. Losses at the gene ends were 1 base for V and 5 bases for J; bases not matched to a gene: 4. Germline CDR1 and CDR2: LGHNA and YSLEER. CDR3 DNA: TGCGCCAGCAGCCAAGGAGGGGGCTGGACTGAAGCTTTCTTT. The encoded protein is CASSQGGGWTEAFF.

The chain is built from TRBV11-2 and TRBJ2-6; D possibly corresponds to TRBD2 (5 bases). The CDR3 spans 17 residues. V lost 1 base, J lost 0 bases, and 10 bases lay in between. Germline CDR1 is SGHAT and CDR2 is FQNNGV. Written as DNA, the CDR3 is TGTGCCAGCAGCTTAGTGGAGCGGTTCTCTGGGGCCAACGTCCTGACTTTC. Amino acid sequence: CASSLVERFSGANVLTF. Filled out from reference TRBV11-2 and TRBJ2-6, the complete variable domain reads EAGVAQSPRYKIIEKRQSVAFWCNPISGHATLYWYQQILGQGPKLLIQFQNNGVVDDSQLPKDRFSAERLKGVDSTLKIQPAKLEDSAVYLCASSLVERFSGANVLTFGAGSRLTVL.

The chain has TRBV18 and TRBJ1-5; D is ambiguous. The germline V gene has CDR1 KGHSH and CDR2 LQKENI. CDR3 length equals 16 residues. The ends were cut back, 3 bases at V and 6 bases at J, with 18 bases in the middle. The chain's CDR3 is CASSPNRWENGQPQHF. CDR3 coding DNA: TGTGCCAGCTCACCTAACCGGTGGGAGAATGGTCAGCCCCAGCATTTT.

The rearrangement links TRBV5-4 to TRBJ2-7; D possibly corresponds to TRBD1 (5 bases). V lost 1 base to trimming and J lost 3 bases, with 17 bases between them. Germline lookup yields CDR1 SGHNT and CDR2 YYREEE (reference sequence). CDR3 length: 16 amino acids. The CDR3 nucleotides read TGTGCCAGCAGCTTGCCCCCGAGACAGAACAGCTACGAGCAGTACTTC. Its translation is CASSLPPRQNSYEQYF.